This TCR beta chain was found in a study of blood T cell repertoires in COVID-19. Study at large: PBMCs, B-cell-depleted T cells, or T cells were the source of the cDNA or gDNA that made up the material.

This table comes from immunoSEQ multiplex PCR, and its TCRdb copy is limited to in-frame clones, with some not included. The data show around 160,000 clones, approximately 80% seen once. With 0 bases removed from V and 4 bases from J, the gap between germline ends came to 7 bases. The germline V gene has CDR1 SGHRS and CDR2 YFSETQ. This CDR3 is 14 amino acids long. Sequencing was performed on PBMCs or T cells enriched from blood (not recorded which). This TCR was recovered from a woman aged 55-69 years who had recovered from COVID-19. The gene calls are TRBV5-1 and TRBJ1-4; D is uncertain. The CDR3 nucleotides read TGCGCCAGCAGCTTGGCTTCGGGTAATGAAAAACTGTTTTTT. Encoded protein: CASSLASGNEKLFF.